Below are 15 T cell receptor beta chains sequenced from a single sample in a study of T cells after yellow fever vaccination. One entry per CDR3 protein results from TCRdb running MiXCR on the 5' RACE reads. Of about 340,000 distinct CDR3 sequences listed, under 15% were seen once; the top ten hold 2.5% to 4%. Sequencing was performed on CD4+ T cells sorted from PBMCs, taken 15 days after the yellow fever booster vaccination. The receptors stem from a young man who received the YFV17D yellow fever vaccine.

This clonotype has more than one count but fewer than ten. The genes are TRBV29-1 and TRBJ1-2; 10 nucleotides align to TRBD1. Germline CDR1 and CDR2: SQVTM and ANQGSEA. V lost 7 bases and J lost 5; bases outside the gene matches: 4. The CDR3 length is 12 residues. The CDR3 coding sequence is TGCAGCGGCGGGACAGGGGATTATGGCTACACCTTC. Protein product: CSGGTGDYGYTF.

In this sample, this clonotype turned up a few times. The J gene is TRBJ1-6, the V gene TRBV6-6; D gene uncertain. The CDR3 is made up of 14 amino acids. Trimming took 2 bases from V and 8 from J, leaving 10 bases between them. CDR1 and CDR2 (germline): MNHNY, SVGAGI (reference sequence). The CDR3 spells CASSYGQQHSPLHF. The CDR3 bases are TGTGCCAGCAGTTACGGGCAACAGCATTCACCCCTCCACTTT.

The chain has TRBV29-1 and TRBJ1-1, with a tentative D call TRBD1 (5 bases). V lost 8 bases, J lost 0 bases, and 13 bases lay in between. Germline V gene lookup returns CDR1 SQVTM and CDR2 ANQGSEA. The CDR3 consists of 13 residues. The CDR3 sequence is CSHVRGMNTEAFF. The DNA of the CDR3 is TGCAGCCACGTTAGGGGAATGAACACTGAAGCTTTCTTT.

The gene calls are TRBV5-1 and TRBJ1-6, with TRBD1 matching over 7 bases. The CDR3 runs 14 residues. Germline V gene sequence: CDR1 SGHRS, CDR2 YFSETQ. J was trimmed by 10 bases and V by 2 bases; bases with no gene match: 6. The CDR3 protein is CASSLGGSGSPLHF. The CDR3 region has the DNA TGCGCCAGCAGCTTAGGGGGCTCGGGCTCACCCCTCCACTTT. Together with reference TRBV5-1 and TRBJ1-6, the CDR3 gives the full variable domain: KAGVTQTPRYLIKTRGQQVTLSCSPISGHRSVSWYQQTPGQGLQFLFEYFSETQRNKGNFPGRFSGRQFSNSRSEMNVSTLELGDSALYLCASSLGGSGSPLHFGNGTRLTVT.

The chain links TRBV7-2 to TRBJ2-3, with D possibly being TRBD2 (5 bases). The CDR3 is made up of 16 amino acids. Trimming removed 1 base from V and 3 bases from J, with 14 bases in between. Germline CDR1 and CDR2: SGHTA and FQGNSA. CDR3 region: CASSLGAGWMTDTQYF. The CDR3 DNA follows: TGTGCCAGCAGCTTAGGGGCGGGCTGGATGACAGATACGCAGTATTTT.

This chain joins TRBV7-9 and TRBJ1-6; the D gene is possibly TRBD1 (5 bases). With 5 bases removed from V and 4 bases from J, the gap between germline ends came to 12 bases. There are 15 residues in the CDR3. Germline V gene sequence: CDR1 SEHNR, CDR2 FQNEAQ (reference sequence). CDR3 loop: CASSARDGYNSPLHF. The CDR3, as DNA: TGTGCCAGCAGCGCCCGGGACGGGTATAATTCACCCCTCCACTTT.

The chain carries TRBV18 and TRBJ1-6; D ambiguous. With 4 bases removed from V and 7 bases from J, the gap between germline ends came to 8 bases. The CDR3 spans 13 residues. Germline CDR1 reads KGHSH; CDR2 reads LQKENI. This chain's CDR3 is CASSQQQNSPLHF. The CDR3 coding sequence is TGTGCCAGCTCACAGCAGCAGAATTCACCCCTCCACTTT.

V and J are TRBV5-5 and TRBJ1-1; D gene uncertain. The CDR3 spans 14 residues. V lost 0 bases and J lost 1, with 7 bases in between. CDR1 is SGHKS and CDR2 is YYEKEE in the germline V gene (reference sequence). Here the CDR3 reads CASSLDPRNTEAFF. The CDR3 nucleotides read TGTGCCAGCAGCTTGGATCCCCGGAACACTGAAGCTTTCTTT.

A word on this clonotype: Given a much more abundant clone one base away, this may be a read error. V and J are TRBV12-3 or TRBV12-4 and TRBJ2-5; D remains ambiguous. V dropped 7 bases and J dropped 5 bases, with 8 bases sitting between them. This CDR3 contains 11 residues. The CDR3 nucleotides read TGTGCCAGCACCCAAGGGGAGACCCAGTACTTC. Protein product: CASTQGETQYF.

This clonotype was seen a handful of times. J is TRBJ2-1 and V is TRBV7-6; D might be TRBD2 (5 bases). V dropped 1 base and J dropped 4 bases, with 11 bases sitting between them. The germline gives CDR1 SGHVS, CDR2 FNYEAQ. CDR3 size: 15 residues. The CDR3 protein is CASSLGTLPYNEQFF. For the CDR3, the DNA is TGTGCCAGCAGCTTAGGGACTCTTCCTTACAATGAGCAGTTCTTC. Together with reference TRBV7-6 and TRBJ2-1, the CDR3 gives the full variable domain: GAGVSQSPRYKVTKRGQDVALRCDPISGHVSLYWYRQALGQGPEFLTYFNYEAQQDKSGLPNDRFSAERPEGSISTLTIQRTEQRDSAMYRCASSLGTLPYNEQFFGPGTRLTVL.

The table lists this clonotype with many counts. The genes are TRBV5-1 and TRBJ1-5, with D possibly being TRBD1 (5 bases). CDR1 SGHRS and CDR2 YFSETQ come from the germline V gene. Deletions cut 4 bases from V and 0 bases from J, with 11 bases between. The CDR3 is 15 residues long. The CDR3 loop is CASSLGDYSNQPQHF. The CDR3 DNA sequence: TGCGCCAGCAGCCTAGGGGATTATAGCAATCAGCCCCAGCATTTT. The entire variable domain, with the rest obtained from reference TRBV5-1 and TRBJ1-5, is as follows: KAGVTQTPRYLIKTRGQQVTLSCSPISGHRSVSWYQQTPGQGLQFLFEYFSETQRNKGNFPGRFSGRQFSNSRSEMNVSTLELGDSALYLCASSLGDYSNQPQHFGDGTRLSIL.

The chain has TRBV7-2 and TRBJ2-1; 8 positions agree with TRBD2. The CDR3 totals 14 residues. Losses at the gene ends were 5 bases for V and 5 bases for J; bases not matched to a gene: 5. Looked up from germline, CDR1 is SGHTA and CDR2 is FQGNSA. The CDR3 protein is CASSDTSGDNEQFF. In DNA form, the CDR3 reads TGTGCCAGCAGCGATACTAGCGGAGACAATGAGCAGTTCTTC.

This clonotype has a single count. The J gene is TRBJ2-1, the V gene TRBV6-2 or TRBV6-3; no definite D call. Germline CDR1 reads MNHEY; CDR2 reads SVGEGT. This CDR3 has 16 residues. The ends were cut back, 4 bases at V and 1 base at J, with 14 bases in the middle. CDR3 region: CASSSRQHPSYNEQFF. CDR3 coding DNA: TGTGCCAGCAGTTCCCGACAACACCCATCCTACAATGAGCAGTTCTTC.

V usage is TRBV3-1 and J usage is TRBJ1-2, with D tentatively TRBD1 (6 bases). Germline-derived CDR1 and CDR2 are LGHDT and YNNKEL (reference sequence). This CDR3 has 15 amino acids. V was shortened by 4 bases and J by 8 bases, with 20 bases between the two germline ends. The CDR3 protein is CASSLTGHLLLGYTF. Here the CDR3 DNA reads TGTGCCAGCAGCCTCACGGGACACCTCCTTCTGGGCTACACCTTC. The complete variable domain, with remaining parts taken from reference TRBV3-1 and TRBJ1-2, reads DTAVSQTPKYLVTQMGNDKSIKCEQNLGHDTMYWYKQDSKKFLKIMFSYNNKELIINETVPNRFSPKSPDKAHLNLHINSLELGDSAVYFCASSLTGHLLLGYTFGSGTRLTVV.

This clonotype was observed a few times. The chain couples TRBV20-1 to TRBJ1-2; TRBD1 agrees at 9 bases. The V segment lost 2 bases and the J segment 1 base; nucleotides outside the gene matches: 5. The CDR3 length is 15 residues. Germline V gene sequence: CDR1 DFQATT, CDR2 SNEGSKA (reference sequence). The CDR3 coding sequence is TGCAGTGCTAGAACGCACAGGGGGCTTAACTATGGCTACACCTTC. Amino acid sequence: CSARTHRGLNYGYTF.